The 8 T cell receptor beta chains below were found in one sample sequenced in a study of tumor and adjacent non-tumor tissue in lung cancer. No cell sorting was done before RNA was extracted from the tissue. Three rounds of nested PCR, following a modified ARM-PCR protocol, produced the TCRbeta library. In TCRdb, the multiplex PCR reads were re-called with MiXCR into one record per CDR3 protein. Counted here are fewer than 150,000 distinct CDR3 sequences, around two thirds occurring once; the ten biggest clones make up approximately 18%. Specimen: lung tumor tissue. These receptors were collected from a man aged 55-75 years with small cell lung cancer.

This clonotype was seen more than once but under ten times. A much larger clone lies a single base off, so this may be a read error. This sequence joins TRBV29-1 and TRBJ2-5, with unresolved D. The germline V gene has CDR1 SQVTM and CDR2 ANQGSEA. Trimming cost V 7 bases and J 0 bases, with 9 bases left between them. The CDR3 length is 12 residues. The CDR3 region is CSAIGHQETQYF. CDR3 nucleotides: TGCAGCGCCATTGGACACCAAGAGACCCAGTACTTC.

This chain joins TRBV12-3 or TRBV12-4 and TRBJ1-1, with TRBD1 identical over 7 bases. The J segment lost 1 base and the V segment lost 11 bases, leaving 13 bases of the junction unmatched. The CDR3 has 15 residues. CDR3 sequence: CAGRGQAGKNTEAFF. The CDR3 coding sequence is TGTGCCGGCCGCGGACAGGCAGGGAAGAACACTGAAGCTTTCTTT.

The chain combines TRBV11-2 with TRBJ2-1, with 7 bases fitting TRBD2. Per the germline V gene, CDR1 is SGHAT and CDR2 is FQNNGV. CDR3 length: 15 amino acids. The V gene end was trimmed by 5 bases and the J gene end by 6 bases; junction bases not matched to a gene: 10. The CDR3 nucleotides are TGTGCCAGCAGCATAGGTGTCTCTAGCGGCAATGAGCAGTTCTTC. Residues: CASSIGVSSGNEQFF.

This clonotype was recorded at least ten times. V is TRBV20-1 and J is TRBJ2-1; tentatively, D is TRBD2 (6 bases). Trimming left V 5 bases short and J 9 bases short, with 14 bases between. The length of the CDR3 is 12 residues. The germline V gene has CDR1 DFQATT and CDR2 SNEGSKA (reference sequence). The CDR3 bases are TGCAGTGCTTTACTAGCCACCACTGAGCAGTTCTTC. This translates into CSALLATTEQFF.

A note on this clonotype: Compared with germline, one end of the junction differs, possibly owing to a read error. CDR3: CASGVGQSRHNEQFF. CDR3 DNA sequence: TGTGCTAGTGGTGTGGGACAGAGTAGACACAATGAACAGTTCTTC. This sequence joins TRBV12-5 and TRBJ2-1; TRBD1 matches 7 bases. The germline V gene has CDR1 LGHNT and CDR2 FRNRAP. This CDR3 is 15 amino acids long.

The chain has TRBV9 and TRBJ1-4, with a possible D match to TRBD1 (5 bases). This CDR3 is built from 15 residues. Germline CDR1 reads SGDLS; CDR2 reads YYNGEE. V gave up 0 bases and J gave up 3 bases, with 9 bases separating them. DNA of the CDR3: TGTGCCAGCAGCGTAGGGGCGGGGGCTAATGAAAAACTGTTTTTT. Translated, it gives CASSVGAGANEKLFF.

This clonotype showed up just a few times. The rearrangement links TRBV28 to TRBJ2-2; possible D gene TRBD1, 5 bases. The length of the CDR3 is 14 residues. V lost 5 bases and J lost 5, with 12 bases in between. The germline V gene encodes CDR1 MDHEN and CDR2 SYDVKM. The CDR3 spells CASSPSRVTGELFF. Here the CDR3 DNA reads TGTGCCAGCAGTCCCAGCAGGGTTACCGGGGAGCTGTTTTTT.

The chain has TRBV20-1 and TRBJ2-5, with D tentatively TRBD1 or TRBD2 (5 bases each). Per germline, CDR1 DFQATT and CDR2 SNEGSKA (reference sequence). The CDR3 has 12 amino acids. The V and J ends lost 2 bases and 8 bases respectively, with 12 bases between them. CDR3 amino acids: CSARQFGDTQYF. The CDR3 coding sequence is TGCAGTGCTAGACAATTTGGGGACACCCAGTACTTC.